This T cell receptor (beta chain) was captured in a study of identical twins. In this sample, this clonotype turned up a few times. From the 5' RACE reads, TCRdb called clonotypes with MiXCR, one entry per CDR3 protein. The data hold about 530,000 distinct CDR3 sequences, with around 22% observed a single time. V dropped 3 bases and J dropped 9 bases, with 18 bases sitting between them. This CDR3 has 15 amino acids. From germline, CDR1 is SGHDN and CDR2 FVKESK. The data were also submitted as part of a second study, on yellow fever vaccine responses in identical twins.

This chain links TRBV14 with TRBJ2-1; the D gene is possibly TRBD2 (5 bases). The sequence came from a woman aged 18-30 years in good health. The specimen sequenced was CD4+ T cells sorted from blood. The CDR3 loop is CASSQRAVIAIEQFF. For the CDR3, the DNA is TGTGCCAGCAGCCAGAGGGCAGTTATAGCAATTGAGCAGTTCTTC.